One sample yielded the 5 T cell receptor beta chains listed below, sequenced in a study of T cells in Graves' hyperthyroidism and ophthalmopathy. The investigators amplified TCR beta CDR3 regions from RNA transcripts. An initial round of RT-PCR targeting the TCR CDR3 relied on the HTBI primer set. TCRdb analysed the multiplex PCR reads with MiXCR anew, one entry per CDR3 protein. The sample carries 360,000 or so distinct CDR3 sequences, roughly 15% recorded once. The sequenced sample was blood. These receptor sequences come from a woman aged 60-70 years with Graves' ophthalmopathy.

This clonotype occurred many times. The J gene is TRBJ2-5, the V gene TRBV7-9; 7 nucleotides line up with TRBD1. Germline CDR1 is SEHNR and CDR2 is FQNEAQ (reference sequence). CDR3 length: 14 residues. After removal of 5 bases from V and 3 bases from J, the junction contained 6 bases not matched to a gene. The CDR3 region has the DNA TGTGCCAGCAGCCCCCAGGGGGAAGAAGAGACCCAGTACTTC. This translates into CASSPQGEEETQYF.

V and J are TRBV19 and TRBJ1-2, with D possibly being TRBD1 (5 bases). Between the trimmed V and J ends, which lost 7 bases and 4 bases, there was a span of 7 bases. The germline V gene has CDR1 LNHDA and CDR2 SQIVND (reference sequence). This CDR3 spans 11 amino acids. CDR3 loop: CASMTAYGYTF. The CDR3 DNA is TGTGCCAGTATGACAGCCTATGGCTACACCTTC.

V usage is TRBV7-9 and J usage is TRBJ2-2, with unresolved D. With 8 bases removed from V and 6 bases from J, the gap between germline ends came to 13 bases. Germline assignment: CDR1 SEHNR and CDR2 FQNEAQ (reference sequence). The CDR3 contains 13 residues. Written as DNA, the CDR3 is TGTGCCAGCGGGCAGGCTATTGCCGGGGAGCTGTTTTTT. It specifies CASGQAIAGELFF.

This clonotype appeared many times. The rearrangement joins TRBV12-3 or TRBV12-4 to TRBJ2-1; maybe TRBD2 (5 bases). This CDR3 region has 12 residues. V lost 3 bases to trimming and J lost 8 bases, with 8 bases between them. In DNA form, the CDR3 reads TGTGCCAGCAGTTTGTTCGGGGATGAGCAGTTCTTC. Translating it yields CASSLFGDEQFF.

There are many counts of this clonotype. This chain connects TRBV6-1 to TRBJ2-1; D call uncertain. The CDR3 extends over 14 amino acids. Germline CDR1 and CDR2: MNHNS and SASEGT. The V end was cut by 11 bases, the J end by 4 bases, with 18 bases between. CDR3 bases: TGTGCCGGGCGCCCATGGGCAGGTTACAATGAGCAGTTCTTC. Translation: CAGRPWAGYNEQFF.